This passage covers 12 T cell receptor beta chains from one sample sequenced in a study of beta chain features in type 1 diabetes. General study findings and limits: Type 1 diabetes patients had TCRB CDR3s that were shorter (moderately but significantly so) in all four CD4+ subsets.

As every portion of the isolated RNA was reverse transcribed, the sequencing read expressed TCRB transcripts. Profiled with immunoSEQ multiplex PCR; TCRdb holds only in-frame clones, not every one. The sample comprises some 250,000 clones, about a tenth of which are singletons, and roughly 0.017% rests with the top ten. Antigens of these TCRs are unknown. Sequencing was done on a sample of naive CD4+ T cells from blood. Receptors were obtained from a man aged 25-40 years with type 1 diabetes.

This clone has just a few counts. The chain recombines TRBV5-1 with TRBJ2-7; TRBD2 matches at 11 bases. The V gene end was trimmed by 0 bases and the J gene end by 3 bases; junction bases not matched to a gene: 5. CDR3 size: 16 residues. CDR1 is SGHRS and CDR2 is YFSETQ in the germline V gene. CDR3: CASSLAGTSGDYEQYF. CDR3 nucleotide sequence: TGCGCCAGCAGCTTGGCCGGGACTAGCGGCGACTACGAGCAGTACTTC. The whole variable domain, remainder taken from reference TRBV5-1 and TRBJ2-7, is KAGVTQTPRYLIKTRGQQVTLSCSPISGHRSVSWYQQTPGQGLQFLFEYFSETQRNKGNFPGRFSGRQFSNSRSEMNVSTLELGDSALYLCASSLAGTSGDYEQYFGPGTRLTVT.

This clone appeared a few times. This chain links TRBV28 with TRBJ1-5; weak D call: TRBD1 (5 bases). Germline assignment: CDR1 MDHEN and CDR2 SYDVKM. The CDR3 spans 14 residues. The germline V and J ends were trimmed by 2 bases and 7 bases, with 12 bases remaining between them. The CDR3 DNA reads TGTGCCAGCAGTTTAGGAGGGGTCAGGCAGCCCCAGCATTTT. Protein: CASSLGGVRQPQHF.

V is TRBV9 and J is TRBJ2-3, with D perhaps matching TRBD2 (6 bases). The CDR3 is 14 amino acids. Trimming stripped 0 bases from V and 4 bases from J, with 9 bases between. Germline V lookup: CDR1 SGDLS, CDR2 YYNGEE. The CDR3: CASSVGGASDTQYF. The CDR3 DNA reads TGTGCCAGCAGCGTAGGCGGGGCCTCAGATACGCAGTATTTT.

This chain uses TRBV29-1 with TRBJ2-5; a possible D gene is TRBD2 (6 bases). The V gene lost 1 base and the J gene lost 3 bases, with 6 bases spanning the gap. This CDR3 has 12 residues. Germline lookup yields CDR1 SQVTM and CDR2 ANQGSEA. The CDR3 spells CSVEAGEETQYF. The DNA of the CDR3 is TGCAGCGTTGAAGCGGGGGAAGAGACCCAGTACTTC.

This clone was counted between two and nine times. Other DNA sequences in the sample encode the same CDR3. The V gene is TRBV11-2, the J gene TRBJ2-5, with D unresolved. This CDR3 has 13 residues. The V gene lost 3 bases and the J gene lost 2 bases, with 7 bases spanning the gap. Germline V gene sequence: CDR1 SGHAT, CDR2 FQNNGV. The DNA of the CDR3 is TGTGCCAGCAGCTTTGGCTCACAAGAGACCCAGTACTTC. It translates to CASSFGSQETQYF. The full variable domain, in which reference TRBV11-2 and TRBJ2-5 provide the parts outside the CDR3, is EAGVAQSPRYKIIEKRQSVAFWCNPISGHATLYWYQQILGQGPKLLIQFQNNGVVDDSQLPKDRFSAERLKGVDSTLKIQPAKLEDSAVYLCASSFGSQETQYFGPGTRLLVL.

V usage is TRBV19 and J usage is TRBJ1-2; D is unclear. Germline loops: CDR1 LNHDA, CDR2 SQIVND (reference sequence). V lost 0 bases, J lost 6 bases, and 2 bases lay in between. The length of the CDR3 is 11 residues. The CDR3 DNA is TGTGCCAGTAGTATAGACGATGGCTACACCTTC. Amino acids: CASSIDDGYTF.

The rearrangement uses TRBV5-6 and TRBJ1-3; no clear D gene. From germline, CDR1 is SGHDT and CDR2 YYEEEE. Trimming removed 0 bases from V and 4 bases from J, with 5 bases in between. This CDR3 spans 13 amino acids. CDR3 region: CASSLGGGNTIYF. For the CDR3, the DNA is TGTGCCAGCAGCTTGGGCGGGGGAAACACCATATATTTT.

This clone was observed a handful of times. The chain combines TRBV7-2 with TRBJ2-1, with 7 bases fitting TRBD2. This CDR3 spans 14 amino acids. Per germline, CDR1 SGHTA and CDR2 FQGNSA. J was trimmed by 0 bases and V by 4 bases; bases with no gene match: 0. DNA for the CDR3: TGTGCCAGCAGCTCGGGGGGCTCCTACAATGAGCAGTTCTTC. This codes for CASSSGGSYNEQFF.

This chain links TRBV11-3 with TRBJ2-7; 7 nucleotides align to TRBD1. This CDR3 comprises 13 residues. The junction had 6 bases not matched to a gene; V was cut back by 4 bases and J by 6 bases. The germline V gene encodes CDR1 SGHNT and CDR2 YENEEA. CDR3 DNA: TGTGCCAGCAGCTCGGGACAGCAGGCCGAGCAGTACTTC. It specifies CASSSGQQAEQYF.

This clone was counted only a few times. This sequence joins TRBV2 and TRBJ2-5, with a tentative D call TRBD2 (6 bases). V lost 4 bases and J lost 5, with 14 bases in between. The germline V gene has CDR1 SNHLY and CDR2 FYNNEI. The CDR3 covers 14 residues. CDR3 residues: CASSANGGAETQYF. The CDR3 DNA reads as TGTGCCAGCAGTGCTAACGGGGGAGCGGAGACCCAGTACTTC.

This chain links TRBV18 with TRBJ2-1; D not certain. The CDR3 extends over 14 amino acids. Germline CDR1 is KGHSH and CDR2 is LQKENI. V lost 0 bases and J lost 9, with 12 bases in between. The CDR3 DNA is TGTGCCAGCTCACCACCTTCGATAGTTGGTGAGCAGTTCTTC. Translating gives CASSPPSIVGEQFF.

There are a few counts of this clone. The genes are TRBV7-9 and TRBJ2-6; the D gene is possibly TRBD1 (6 bases). Germline V gene sequence: CDR1 SEHNR, CDR2 FQNEAQ (reference sequence). Trimming took 9 bases from V and 0 from J, leaving 15 bases between them. This CDR3 region has 16 residues. CDR3 protein: CASKQGWGSGANVLTF. DNA for the CDR3: TGTGCCAGTAAACAGGGCTGGGGCTCTGGGGCCAACGTCCTGACTTTC.